Listed here are 14 T cell receptor beta chains from one sample, sequenced in a study of T cell responses to AZD1222 COVID-19 vaccine. Only in-frame clones appear in the TCRdb table, and some are missing; sequencing was by immunoSEQ multiplex PCR. There are 150,000 to 160,000 clones in the sample; roughly 90% occur only once, and roughly 5.8% lies in the top ten. Sequencing was performed on peripheral blood, taken on day 0 of MenACWY control vaccination. The receptor source for this set is an adult in good health.

CDR3 amino acids: CASSVENEGATGNTIYF. The CDR3 DNA follows: TGTGCCAGCAGCGTAGAAAATGAGGGGGCGACTGGAAACACCATATATTTT. The chain combines TRBV9 with TRBJ1-3; 7 nucleotides agree with TRBD1. Germline V lookup: CDR1 SGDLS, CDR2 YYNGEE. CDR3 length: 17 residues. With 0 bases clipped from V and 2 bases from J, the junction kept 8 bases outside the gene matches.

This clone appeared a few times. The chain joins TRBV9 to TRBJ2-7, with 9 bases identical to TRBD1. The V and J ends lost 2 bases and 1 base, in that order; junction bases with no gene match: 4. The CDR3 spans 15 residues. Per germline, CDR1 SGDLS and CDR2 YYNGEE. The CDR3 DNA reads as TGTGCCAGCAGCGTTGCCGGGACAGGGTCCTACGAGCAGTACTTC. It encodes CASSVAGTGSYEQYF.

The V and J genes are TRBV28 and TRBJ1-2; no firm D call. Trimming took 5 bases from V and 10 from J, leaving 20 bases between them. The germline gives CDR1 MDHEN, CDR2 SYDVKM. The CDR3 is 14 amino acids. The CDR3 region has the DNA TGTGCCAGCAGTACGCCGGGCAGAGGCCACATCTACACCTTC. It yields the protein CASSTPGRGHIYTF.

This chain joins TRBV11-2 and TRBJ2-3, with D uncertain. This CDR3 spans 18 amino acids. Trimming left V 1 base short and J 0 bases short, with 17 bases between. Germline loops: CDR1 SGHAT, CDR2 FQNNGV. The CDR3 spells CASSLGVRRPRSTDTQYF. CDR3 in DNA: TGTGCCAGCAGCTTAGGGGTGCGGCGACCACGAAGCACAGATACGCAGTATTTT. The entire variable domain, with the rest obtained from reference TRBV11-2 and TRBJ2-3, is as follows: EAGVAQSPRYKIIEKRQSVAFWCNPISGHATLYWYQQILGQGPKLLIQFQNNGVVDDSQLPKDRFSAERLKGVDSTLKIQPAKLEDSAVYLCASSLGVRRPRSTDTQYFGPGTRLTVL.

The chain has TRBV19 and TRBJ2-1; D uncertain. Germline V gene lookup returns CDR1 LNHDA and CDR2 SQIVND (reference sequence). This CDR3 is built from 12 residues. Trimming left V 6 bases short and J 4 bases short, with 7 bases between. The CDR3 bases are TGTGCCAGTAGCGAAGGGTACAATGAGCAGTTCTTC. Residues: CASSEGYNEQFF.

This chain joins TRBV29-1 and TRBJ2-7; 7 nucleotides line up with TRBD2. There are 12 residues in the CDR3. J was trimmed by 4 bases and V by 1 base; bases with no gene match: 1. Germline CDR1 SQVTM, CDR2 ANQGSEA. CDR3 region: CSVEGAGYEQYF. In DNA form, the CDR3 reads TGCAGCGTTGAAGGAGCGGGATACGAGCAGTACTTC.

This chain uses TRBV12-3 or TRBV12-4 with TRBJ2-5; D is ambiguous. V was pared by 6 bases and J by 5 bases, with 10 bases between. The CDR3 loop spans 12 amino acids. Here the CDR3 reads CASSFVRETQYF. The DNA of the CDR3 is TGTGCCAGCAGCTTCGTCCGGGAGACCCAGTACTTC.

The V and J genes are TRBV11-2 and TRBJ1-1, with TRBD1 matching over 11 bases. The length of the CDR3 is 14 residues. Germline CDR1 reads SGHAT; CDR2 reads FQNNGV. Unmatched junction bases numbered 9, after V lost 5 bases and J lost 10 bases. The CDR3 spells CASSPYTGTGGAFF. CDR3 coding DNA: TGTGCCAGCAGCCCCTATACCGGGACAGGGGGAGCTTTCTTT.

CDR3 residues: CASSGTGGANSPLHF. CDR3 DNA sequence: TGTGCCAGCAGTGGAACAGGGGGCGCTAATTCACCCCTCCACTTT. This chain joins TRBV25-1 and TRBJ1-6; TRBD1 agrees at 9 bases. This CDR3 region has 15 residues. Germline assignment: CDR1 MGHDK and CDR2 SYGVNS. V dropped 4 bases and J dropped 6; count of bases not matched to a gene: 4.

CDR3 DNA: TGTGCTAGTGGTTTGGTCACCAGTACAAGGACGAATAATTCACCCCTCCACTTT. It codes for CASGLVTSTRTNNSPLHF. The V call is TRBV12-5, the J call TRBJ1-6; D is unclear. This CDR3 comprises 18 residues. Trimming pared 0 bases from V and 5 bases from J, leaving 17 bases between. The germline gives CDR1 LGHNT, CDR2 FRNRAP.

The V call is TRBV5-1, the J call TRBJ2-1; TRBD2 matches at 9 bases. Germline trimming cut 0 bases from V and 2 bases from J; bases unmatched to any gene: 3. CDR1 and CDR2 from the germline V gene are SGHRS and YFSETQ. There are 16 residues in the CDR3. The CDR3 nucleotides read TGCGCCAGCAGCTTGGAACTAGCGGGCGCCTACAATGAGCAGTTCTTC. Translation gives CASSLELAGAYNEQFF.

This chain connects TRBV6-5 to TRBJ2-5; D gene uncertain. CDR1 is MNHEY, CDR2 SVGAGI, per germline. Deletions cut 6 bases from V and 2 bases from J, with 10 bases between. CDR3 length: 13 residues. The CDR3 is CASRWMQQETQYF. CDR3 DNA: TGTGCCAGCAGATGGATGCAGCAAGAGACCCAGTACTTC.

V and J are TRBV7-3 and TRBJ1-1; D gene ambiguous. CDR3 length equals 14 residues. CDR1 and CDR2 (germline): SGHTA, FQGTGA. Trimming removed 2 bases at V and 1 base at J, with 8 bases between. In DNA form, the CDR3 reads TGTGCCAGCAGCTTAGATCATAAGAACACTGAAGCTTTCTTT. The encoded protein is CASSLDHKNTEAFF.

The V gene is TRBV28, the J gene TRBJ1-5, with 7 bases aligning to TRBD1. The trim removed 6 bases at V and 2 bases at J, leaving 4 bases unmatched. Germline assignment: CDR1 MDHEN and CDR2 SYDVKM. The CDR3 runs 14 residues. The CDR3 reads CASRAGTGNQPQHF. CDR3 bases: TGTGCCAGCAGGGCTGGGACAGGCAATCAGCCCCAGCATTTT. Full variable domain (rest looked up from reference TRBV28 and TRBJ1-5): DVKVTQSSRYLVKRTGEKVFLECVQDMDHENMFWYRQDPGLGLRLIYFSYDVKMKEKGDIPEGYSVSREKKERFSLILESASTNQTSMYLCASRAGTGNQPQHFGDGTRLSIL.